The 25 T cell receptor beta chains presented below share a single source sample, sequenced in a study of identifying expanded T cells in peripheral blood. Measured with immunoSEQ multiplex PCR; TCRdb has only the in-frame clones, and not every one. The sample lists about 80,000 clones; 84% were seen once. Sequenced input: blood. The receptors were gathered from a person aged 18 to 75 in good health.

The chain is built from TRBV7-3 and TRBJ1-2; 8 bases are shared with TRBD1. Germline loops: CDR1 SGHTA, CDR2 FQGTGA. This CDR3 spans 14 amino acids. Trimming at V came to 1 base and at J to 7 bases, leaving 5 bases not matched to a gene. The CDR3 DNA is TGTGCCAGCAGCTTAAACAGGGGGTCAGGTGGCTACACCTTC. Its translation is CASSLNRGSGGYTF.

This clone was detected once. This chain uses TRBV7-2 with TRBJ2-1, with 14 bases aligning to TRBD2. The CDR3 sequence is 16 residues long. V lost 6 bases, J lost 6 bases, and 7 bases stayed unmatched. From germline, CDR1 is SGHTA and CDR2 FQGNSA. The CDR3 is CASRGTGTSGSNEQFF. The CDR3 DNA is TGTGCCAGCAGGGGGACCGGGACTAGCGGGAGCAATGAGCAGTTCTTC.

The chain links TRBV4-3 to TRBJ2-7, with 8 nucleotides matching TRBD1. The V segment lost 4 bases and the J segment 0 bases; nucleotides outside the gene matches: 5. Germline CDR1 and CDR2: LGHNA and YSLEER. The CDR3 has 15 amino acids. CDR3 region: CASSPQGQASYEQYF. CDR3 DNA sequence: TGCGCCAGCAGCCCCCAGGGACAGGCCTCCTACGAGCAGTACTTC.

The chain joins TRBV14 to TRBJ2-1, with D unclear. V gave up 1 base and J gave up 7 bases, with 5 bases separating them. The CDR3 has 12 residues. CDR1 SGHDN and CDR2 FVKESK come from the germline V gene. DNA for the CDR3: TGTGCCAGCAGCCAAGTTAGGAATGAGCAGTTCTTC. The encoded protein is CASSQVRNEQFF.

The V gene is TRBV4-1, the J gene TRBJ2-3; no definite D call. The CDR3 consists of 14 residues. Germline loops: CDR1 MGHRA, CDR2 YSYEKL. V was pared by 1 base and J by 1 base, with 6 bases between. The CDR3 sequence: CASSQGPGTDTQYF. CDR3 in DNA: TGCGCCAGCAGCCAAGGACCGGGCACAGATACGCAGTATTTT.

The chain recombines TRBV29-1 with TRBJ2-2; D is possibly TRBD1 (5 bases). CDR1 and CDR2 from the germline V gene are SQVTM and ANQGSEA. The CDR3 sequence is 14 residues long. Trimming stripped 4 bases from V and 1 base from J, with 10 bases between. The CDR3 coding sequence is TGCAGCGTTGGAAGGGGTGGGAACACCGGGGAGCTGTTTTTT. Its translation is CSVGRGGNTGELFF.

The chain combines TRBV7-2 with TRBJ2-7; D not certain. Trimming took 2 bases from V and 4 from J, leaving 24 bases between them. The CDR3 runs to 18 residues. Germline V gene data show CDR1 as SGHTA and CDR2 as FQGNSA. Here the CDR3 DNA reads TGTGCCAGCAGCTTAAAGGAGACCACAACCGTGTGGGTTTACGAGCAGTACTTC. Its translation: CASSLKETTTVWVYEQYF.

The V call is TRBV7-2, the J call TRBJ2-7, with a possible D match to TRBD2 (5 bases). V dropped 5 bases and J dropped 3 bases, with 8 bases sitting between them. Germline V gives CDR1 SGHTA, CDR2 FQGNSA. The CDR3 loop spans 12 amino acids. The CDR3 here is CASSRTSYEQYF. The CDR3 region has the DNA TGTGCCAGCAGCCGTACTAGCTACGAGCAGTACTTC.

The chain joins TRBV7-6 to TRBJ1-2, with D tentatively TRBD1 (6 bases). Trimming removed 1 base from V and 0 bases from J, with 15 bases in between. Germline assignment: CDR1 SGHVS and CDR2 FNYEAQ. The CDR3 runs to 17 residues. The CDR3 spells CASSLGTAPDTNYGYTF. CDR3 coding DNA: TGTGCCAGCAGCTTAGGGACAGCCCCGGATACTAACTATGGCTACACCTTC.

The chain carries TRBV28 and TRBJ2-1, with 15 bases lining up with TRBD2. Germline values: CDR1 MDHEN, CDR2 SYDVKM. The trim removed 6 bases at V and 10 bases at J, leaving 4 bases unmatched. There are 14 residues in the CDR3. The CDR3 region is CASSRTSGRVEQFF. The CDR3 DNA is TGTGCCAGCAGCCGGACTAGCGGGAGGGTAGAGCAGTTCTTC.

The rearrangement joins TRBV11-1 to TRBJ2-7; 12 nucleotides match TRBD1. Trimming took 3 bases from V and 5 from J; bases not matched to a gene: 8. CDR1 and CDR2 (germline): SGHAT, FQDESV (reference sequence). This CDR3 comprises 16 residues. The CDR3 reads CASSLGQGASKNEQYF. DNA for the CDR3: TGTGCCAGCAGCTTGGGACAGGGGGCCTCGAAGAACGAGCAGTACTTC.

This clone came up a few times. The rearrangement uses TRBV5-1 and TRBJ2-3; 11 nucleotides match TRBD2. With V trimmed by 4 bases and J by 1 base, 11 bases remained unmatched. The CDR3 runs to 18 residues. Per germline, CDR1 SGHRS and CDR2 YFSETQ. The CDR3 region is CASSPRSSGRAGTDTQYF. The CDR3 nucleotides read TGCGCCAGCAGCCCCCGAAGTAGCGGGAGGGCCGGCACAGATACGCAGTATTTT.

This chain connects TRBV28 to TRBJ2-2; 10 nucleotides agree with TRBD1. Germline V gene lookup returns CDR1 MDHEN and CDR2 SYDVKM. This CDR3 spans 17 amino acids. Losses at the gene ends were 5 bases for V and 6 bases for J; bases not matched to a gene: 12. CDR3 bases: TGTGCCAGCAGTCAATTGCGGGACAGGGGAGTCGCCGGGGAGCTGTTTTTT. As protein: CASSQLRDRGVAGELFF.

Regarding this clone: Compared with germline, one end of the junction differs, possibly owing to a read error. The V gene is TRBV7-7, the J gene TRBJ2-3; D is possibly TRBD2 (5 bases). The CDR3 loop spans 13 amino acids. Looked up from germline, CDR1 is SSHAT and CDR2 is FNYEAQ (reference sequence). The CDR3 protein is CASSLEGTDTQYF. The CDR3 nucleotides read TGTGCTAGCAGCTTAGAGGGAACAGATACGCAGTATTTT.

The V gene is TRBV7-9, the J gene TRBJ1-5; TRBD1 might be the D (5 bases). The V gene lost 4 bases and the J gene lost 4 bases, with 11 bases spanning the gap. The CDR3 runs 14 residues. Germline CDR1 and CDR2: SEHNR and FQNEAQ (reference sequence). The DNA for the CDR3 is TGTGCCAGCAGCTCAGGGTTTGGGAATCAGCCCCAGCATTTT. It yields the protein CASSSGFGNQPQHF.

The chain links TRBV4-3 to TRBJ2-2; D gene unclear. Trimming pared 0 bases from V and 6 bases from J, leaving 8 bases between. Looked up from germline, CDR1 is LGHNA and CDR2 is YSLEER. The CDR3 has 14 residues. The CDR3: CASSQDLRPGELFF. The CDR3 nucleotides are TGCGCCAGCAGCCAAGACCTCCGACCCGGGGAGCTGTTTTTT.

The V call is TRBV11-2, the J call TRBJ2-7, with 7 bases identical to TRBD1. CDR1 is SGHAT and CDR2 is FQNNGV in the germline V gene. The CDR3 runs 16 residues. Trimming took 0 bases from V and 2 from J; bases not matched to a gene: 7. In nucleotides, the CDR3 is TGTGCCAGCAGCTTAGATAAGGTTGGGACAGCCTACGAGCAGTACTTC. This encodes CASSLDKVGTAYEQYF. The variable domain in full, completed from reference TRBV11-2 and TRBJ2-7, reads EAGVAQSPRYKIIEKRQSVAFWCNPISGHATLYWYQQILGQGPKLLIQFQNNGVVDDSQLPKDRFSAERLKGVDSTLKIQPAKLEDSAVYLCASSLDKVGTAYEQYFGPGTRLTVT.

This clone has only a few counts. This rearrangement joins TRBV6-6 to TRBJ1-4; D perhaps matches TRBD1 (6 bases). V was shortened by 5 bases and J by 5 bases, with 18 bases between the two germline ends. Germline values: CDR1 MNHNY, CDR2 SVGAGI (reference sequence). This CDR3 contains 16 residues. The CDR3: CASSGGNPFINEKLFF. The CDR3 DNA follows: TGTGCCAGCAGTGGGGGCAACCCTTTTATCAATGAAAAACTGTTTTTT.

This chain joins TRBV4-2 and TRBJ2-7; D call uncertain. The CDR3 sequence is 15 residues long. CDR1 LGHNA and CDR2 YNFKEQ come from the germline V gene. V was pared by 1 base and J by 0 bases, with 10 bases between. CDR3 sequence: CASSQGTNPSYEQYF. The DNA for the CDR3 is TGTGCCAGCAGCCAAGGAACAAATCCCTCCTACGAGCAGTACTTC.

The rearrangement joins TRBV6-5 to TRBJ2-7; D is unresolved. CDR1 and CDR2 from the germline V gene are MNHEY and SVGAGI. The CDR3 contains 14 residues. The V end lost 8 bases, the J end lost 2 bases, and 16 bases lay between the germline ends. This chain's CDR3 is CASSKQAPAYEQYF. The CDR3 DNA reads as TGTGCCAGCTCGAAGCAGGCACCTGCCTACGAGCAGTACTTC.

This sequence joins TRBV28 and TRBJ2-7, with a weak D call TRBD2 (6 bases). Trimming stripped 2 bases from V and 5 bases from J, with 10 bases between. The CDR3 length is 13 residues. Germline CDR1 MDHEN, CDR2 SYDVKM. CDR3 coding DNA: TGTGCCAGCAGTTTAGCAGGGAGGAACGAGCAGTACTTC. The encoded protein is CASSLAGRNEQYF.

V and J are TRBV29-1 and TRBJ2-1; the match to TRBD2 covers 8 bases. The CDR3 runs to 14 residues. Germline-derived CDR1 and CDR2 are SQVTM and ANQGSEA. J was trimmed by 7 bases and V by 3 bases; bases with no gene match: 8. CDR3: CSVDKSGSGNEQFF. The CDR3 region has the DNA TGCAGCGTTGATAAAAGCGGGAGCGGTAATGAGCAGTTCTTC.

This clone showed up many times. The chain combines TRBV7-9 with TRBJ1-5, with D possibly TRBD1 on 6 matching bases. CDR1 and CDR2 from the germline V gene are SEHNR and FQNEAQ (reference sequence). V gave up 4 bases and J gave up 2 bases, with 15 bases separating them. CDR3 size: 16 residues. CDR3 region: CASSSQVGGGNQPQHF. CDR3 nucleotide sequence: TGTGCCAGCAGCTCACAAGTGGGGGGCGGCAATCAGCCCCAGCATTTT.

The chain employs TRBV28 and TRBJ1-2; possible D gene TRBD1, 5 bases. CDR1 and CDR2 from the germline V gene are MDHEN and SYDVKM. Trimming took 4 bases from V and 5 from J, leaving 14 bases between them. This CDR3 region has 14 residues. Written as DNA, the CDR3 is TGTGCCAGCAGTTGGGGCGATTCTAGATATGGCTACACCTTC. Its protein is CASSWGDSRYGYTF.

This clone was observed once. The V gene is TRBV27, the J gene TRBJ2-7, with a weak D call TRBD2 (5 bases). The CDR3 has 14 amino acids. Germline values: CDR1 MNHEY, CDR2 SMNVEV (reference sequence). Trimming removed 4 bases from V and 10 bases from J, with 20 bases in between. CDR3 sequence: CASSSTGNPDPQYF. The CDR3 DNA sequence: TGTGCCAGCAGTTCCACCGGGAATCCGGACCCTCAGTACTTC.